Each of the 27 T cell receptor beta chains below was sequenced from the same sample in a study of T cell changes during pregnancy in multiple sclerosis. Only in-frame clones appear in the TCRdb table, and some are missing; sequencing was by immunoSEQ multiplex PCR. The data contain some 140,000 clones, roughly 97% of them singletons. The specimen was peripheral blood, collected after pregnancy. The source is a female donor with multiple sclerosis, enrolled in a pregnancy study.

The chain links TRBV28 to TRBJ1-1, with a possible D match to TRBD1 (6 bases). V gave up 3 bases and J gave up 3 bases, with 11 bases separating them. This CDR3 region has 14 residues. Germline CDR1 reads MDHEN; CDR2 reads SYDVKM. The CDR3 sequence is CASSLGDTHTEAFF. Written as DNA, the CDR3 is TGTGCCAGCAGTTTGGGGGACACCCACACTGAAGCTTTCTTT.

The V and J genes are TRBV5-1 and TRBJ1-1, with no clear D. V lost 0 bases, J lost 6 bases, and 15 bases lay in between. This CDR3 is built from 15 residues. From germline, CDR1 is SGHRS and CDR2 YFSETQ. In DNA, the CDR3 is TGCGCCAGCAGCTTGGGACGGGGAGGTTACGCTGAAGCTTTCTTT. Amino acids: CASSLGRGGYAEAFF.

The chain is built from TRBV28 and TRBJ2-1; D is unresolved. The V and J ends lost 6 bases and 2 bases respectively, with 5 bases between them. The CDR3 sequence is 12 residues long. Per germline, CDR1 MDHEN and CDR2 SYDVKM. CDR3 DNA: TGTGCCAGCAGCCTCGCCTACAATGAGCAGTTCTTC. Translating it yields CASSLAYNEQFF.

V gene TRBV7-9 combines with J gene TRBJ2-4; perhaps TRBD1 as D (7 bases). Germline CDR1 reads SEHNR; CDR2 reads FQNEAQ (reference sequence). The CDR3 spans 16 residues. V lost 5 bases, J lost 0 bases, and 14 bases lay in between. The CDR3 bases are TGTGCCAGCAGCCTTTTTCAGGGGGGAGCCAAAAACATTCAGTACTTC. Its translation is CASSLFQGGAKNIQYF.

The V gene is TRBV7-3, the J gene TRBJ2-1; TRBD2 aligns across 7 bases. Germline CDR1 SGHTA, CDR2 FQGTGA. This CDR3 region has 15 residues. Trimming took 3 bases from V and 4 from J; bases not matched to a gene: 6. CDR3 protein: CASSFGGSFYNEQFF. The CDR3 region has the DNA TGTGCCAGCAGCTTTGGCGGGAGTTTTTACAATGAGCAGTTCTTC.

V usage is TRBV6-6 and J usage is TRBJ2-5; unclear D gene. The CDR3 totals 14 residues. V was cut by 2 bases and J by 3 bases, with 10 bases left in between. Per germline, CDR1 MNHNY and CDR2 SVGAGI (reference sequence). CDR3 sequence: CASSYPSVEETQYF. DNA of the CDR3: TGTGCCAGCAGTTACCCTAGTGTGGAAGAGACCCAGTACTTC.

This clone has just one count. This rearrangement joins TRBV19 to TRBJ1-5; D remains unclear. Germline CDR1 is LNHDA and CDR2 is SQIVND (reference sequence). This CDR3 is 14 amino acids long. Trimming took 5 bases from V and 7 from J, leaving 15 bases between them. This chain's CDR3 is CASSFEGRGQPQHF. CDR3 nucleotides: TGTGCCAGTAGTTTCGAGGGTCGAGGACAGCCCCAGCATTTT.

The J gene is TRBJ1-5, the V gene TRBV7-2; 8 bases fit TRBD1. J was trimmed by 2 bases and V by 5 bases; bases with no gene match: 2. This CDR3 spans 14 amino acids. Looked up from germline, CDR1 is SGHTA and CDR2 is FQGNSA. The CDR3 DNA reads TGTGCCAGCAGCAAGACAGGGGGCAATCAGCCCCAGCATTTT. Translation: CASSKTGGNQPQHF.

The chain joins TRBV6-6 to TRBJ2-1; 8 positions match TRBD2. The germline gives CDR1 MNHNY, CDR2 SVGAGI (reference sequence). The CDR3 loop spans 15 amino acids. V gave up 5 bases and J gave up 4 bases; unmatched junction bases: 7. This CDR3 reads CASSTGGGLYNEQFF. The CDR3 DNA is TGTGCCAGCAGTACGGGAGGGGGGTTGTACAATGAGCAGTTCTTC.

This chain uses TRBV28 with TRBJ2-7; 11 nucleotides line up with TRBD1. The V gene's germline CDR1 is MDHEN and CDR2 SYDVKM. CDR3 length: 16 residues. The V and J ends lost 9 bases and 1 base, in that order; junction bases with no gene match: 11. CDR3 DNA sequence: TGTGCCAGTATGGAATCCGGGACAGGGGGATCCTACGAGCAGTACTTC. Translated, it gives CASMESGTGGSYEQYF.

V gene TRBV27 combines with J gene TRBJ1-2, with D possibly TRBD1 on 6 matching bases. V was shortened by 5 bases and J by 2 bases, with 21 bases between the two germline ends. CDR1 MNHEY and CDR2 SMNVEV come from the germline V gene (reference sequence). The CDR3 extends over 17 amino acids. The CDR3 loop reads CASSTAQGGVANYGYTF. In DNA form, the CDR3 reads TGTGCCAGCAGTACCGCCCAAGGGGGAGTAGCCAACTATGGCTACACCTTC.

The V call is TRBV7-9, the J call TRBJ1-2, with D hard to call. The CDR3 has 10 residues. Trimming stripped 5 bases from V and 6 bases from J, with 4 bases between. Germline V lookup: CDR1 SEHNR, CDR2 FQNEAQ (reference sequence). Written as DNA, the CDR3 is TGTGCCAGCAGCCTTAATGGCTACACCTTC. The encoded protein is CASSLNGYTF.

This clone was observed a single time. The chain joins TRBV7-8 to TRBJ2-6, with D maybe TRBD1 (6 bases). CDR1 and CDR2 (germline): SGHVS, FQNEAQ. The CDR3 loop spans 14 amino acids. Trimming cost V 3 bases and J 7 bases, with 10 bases left between them. CDR3 in DNA: TGTGCCAGCAGCTTTTTCAGGGGAGCCAACGTCCTGACTTTC. It translates to CASSFFRGANVLTF.

V gene TRBV12-5 combines with J gene TRBJ2-4, with TRBD2 matching 7 bases. The CDR3 has 19 residues. The germline gives CDR1 LGHNT, CDR2 FRNRAP. The V segment lost 4 bases and the J segment 0 bases; nucleotides outside the gene matches: 15. The CDR3 region has the DNA TGTGCTAGTGGTTCTAAAACGCCGGGACTACAAAGAGCCAAAAACATTCAGTACTTC. Residues: CASGSKTPGLQRAKNIQYF.

This chain connects TRBV7-2 to TRBJ2-7; D uncertain. V was trimmed by 6 bases and J by 3 bases, leaving 12 bases between them. Germline CDR1 and CDR2: SGHTA and FQGNSA. The CDR3 sequence is 13 residues long. CDR3 residues: CASRAGDNYEQYF. As DNA, the CDR3 is TGTGCCAGCAGAGCCGGAGATAACTACGAGCAGTACTTC.

The V and J genes are TRBV28 and TRBJ2-5; 9 bases are shared with TRBD2. The length of the CDR3 is 17 residues. Germline-derived CDR1 and CDR2 are MDHEN and SYDVKM. Losses at the gene ends were 2 bases for V and 5 bases for J; bases not matched to a gene: 12. Written as DNA, the CDR3 is TGTGCCAGCAGTTTAGAAGTAGCGGGAGTTAATGGGGAGACCCAGTACTTC. Amino acids: CASSLEVAGVNGETQYF.

The chain has TRBV28 and TRBJ2-5, with D tentatively TRBD1 (5 bases). CDR1 and CDR2 from the germline V gene are MDHEN and SYDVKM. V shed 5 bases and J shed 7 bases, with 17 bases lying between them. There are 14 residues in the CDR3. CDR3: CASSNPTVSRTQYF. CDR3 sequence (DNA): TGTGCCAGCAGTAACCCGACAGTTTCAAGGACCCAGTACTTC.

This clone occurred once. The chain joins TRBV2 to TRBJ2-7; 7 positions agree with TRBD1. The V segment lost 8 bases and the J segment 3 bases; nucleotides outside the gene matches: 10. The germline CDR1 and CDR2 sequences are SNHLY and FYNNEI. The CDR3 contains 14 residues. Here the CDR3 reads CASGPTGILYEQYF. In DNA form, the CDR3 reads TGTGCCAGCGGGCCGACAGGGATCCTCTACGAGCAGTACTTC. Looking up the rest from reference TRBV2 and TRBJ2-7 gives the full variable domain: EPEVTQTPSHQVTQMGQEVILRCVPISNHLYFYWYRQILGQKVEFLVSFYNNEISEKSEIFDDQFSVERPDGSNFTLKIRSTKLEDSAMYFCASGPTGILYEQYFGPGTRLTVT.

The CDR3 reads CASSRWTGEKLFF. The CDR3 DNA is TGCGCCAGCAGCCGATGGACTGGTGAAAAACTGTTTTTT. The chain recombines TRBV5-1 with TRBJ1-4; no firm D call. V lost 4 bases and J 7 bases, leaving 11 bases between the germline ends. Germline lookup yields CDR1 SGHRS and CDR2 YFSETQ. This CDR3 is 13 amino acids long.

The chain combines TRBV4-3 with TRBJ2-1; TRBD2 agrees at 7 bases. The CDR3 extends over 14 amino acids. With 1 base clipped from V and 9 bases from J, the junction kept 6 bases outside the gene matches. Germline V gene lookup returns CDR1 LGHNA and CDR2 YSLEER. CDR3: CASSQGAGEGEQFF. In DNA form, the CDR3 reads TGCGCCAGCAGCCAAGGGGCGGGAGAGGGTGAGCAGTTCTTC.

The chain combines TRBV15 with TRBJ2-7; TRBD1 is a possible D gene (7 bases). This CDR3 comprises 14 residues. The germline V gene has CDR1 LNHNV and CDR2 YYDKDF (reference sequence). V lost 6 bases, J lost 1 base, and 13 bases lay in between. DNA of the CDR3: TGTGCCACCAGTTGGCCAGGGGGGTCCTACGAGCAGTACTTC. Residues: CATSWPGGSYEQYF.

Concerning this clone: The junction departs from the called germline gene at one end, perhaps through a read error. This sequence joins TRBV2 and TRBJ1-2; 7 nucleotides match TRBD1. The germline V gene has CDR1 SNHLY and CDR2 FYNNEI. The CDR3 spans 13 residues. CDR3 sequence: CASREGGPYGYTF. The CDR3 DNA reads as TGTGCCAGCAGAGAAGGGGGCCCCTATGGCTACACCTTC.

This chain joins TRBV6-1 and TRBJ2-6, with a tentative D call TRBD1 (6 bases). CDR3 size: 15 residues. Between the trimmed V and J ends, which lost 8 bases and 0 bases, there was a span of 11 bases. Germline lookup yields CDR1 MNHNS and CDR2 SASEGT. The CDR3 coding sequence is TGTGCCAGCCGGGGCAGGGGCTCTGGGGCCAACGTCCTGACTTTC. It specifies CASRGRGSGANVLTF.

This chain links TRBV18 with TRBJ2-3; D is possibly TRBD1 (5 bases). The CDR3 is made up of 15 amino acids. The V and J ends lost 2 bases and 0 bases respectively, with 9 bases between them. Germline CDR1 KGHSH, CDR2 LQKENI. CDR3 region: CASSPVGPSTDTQYF. The CDR3 DNA reads as TGTGCCAGCTCACCAGTGGGGCCAAGCACAGATACGCAGTATTTT.

This chain's CDR3 is CASSLVGSGRNQPQHF. The CDR3 nucleotides read TGTGCCAGCAGCTTAGTCGGCTCCGGGAGGAATCAGCCCCAGCATTTT. The rearrangement links TRBV7-9 to TRBJ1-5; D gene uncertain. The CDR3 consists of 16 residues. V gave up 1 base and J gave up 4 bases, with 14 bases separating them. CDR1 and CDR2 from the germline V gene are SEHNR and FQNEAQ (reference sequence).

This chain joins TRBV5-1 and TRBJ2-2; D may be TRBD1 (5 bases). Trimming took off 2 bases at V and 10 bases at J, with 12 bases between the two ends. Germline V gives CDR1 SGHRS, CDR2 YFSETQ. CDR3 length equals 13 residues. CDR3 loop: CASSFKSGLELFF. Written as DNA, the CDR3 is TGCGCCAGCAGCTTTAAATCAGGGCTGGAGCTGTTTTTT.

The CDR3 sequence: CASSPLSQGGEQFF. CDR3 in DNA: TGTGCCAGCAGCCCACTTAGCCAGGGCGGTGAGCAGTTCTTC. The J gene is TRBJ2-1, the V gene TRBV9, with a weak D call TRBD1 (5 bases). The ends were cut back, 4 bases at V and 9 bases at J, with 17 bases in the middle. Per the germline V gene, CDR1 is SGDLS and CDR2 is YYNGEE. This CDR3 spans 14 amino acids.